A selection of T cell receptor beta chains follows, all from one sample in a study of cytomegalovirus exposure and HLA in healthy donors. Sequencing used immunoSEQ multiplex PCR; TCRdb keeps in-frame clones, though not all of them. The table lists 55,000 to 75,000 clones, less than 65% of them singletons. Input material: PBMCs. The source of these receptors is a man aged 25 to 45 in good health and CMV-seronegative. CDR3s include the opening cysteine and the closing phenylalanine or tryptophan. Fields, in order: CDR3 DNA, CDR3 protein, J gene, D gene, V gene, clone size. A D gene is named only where the DNA matches it firmly. Size is omitted from some rows. Given values are once, few, many or a class for expanded clones.

TGCGCCAGCAGCTTGTTTCAGGGTTCTCGACCGGGCTATGGCTACACCTTC	CASSLFQGSRPGYGYTF	TRBJ1-2	NA	TRBV5-1	NA
TGTGCCAGCAGCCAATTCCGGGACAGGGTTAATGAAAAACTGTTTTTT	CASSQFRDRVNEKLFF	TRBJ1-4	TRBD1	TRBV4-2	few
TGTGCCAGCAGCTTAGCTGAGGGGGCAAACTACGAGCAGTACTTC	CASSLAEGANYEQYF	TRBJ2-7	TRBD1	TRBV11-2	NA
TGTGCCAGCAGTTACGGTCTAATCTCTGGGGCCAACGTCCTGACTTTC	CASSYGLISGANVLTF	TRBJ2-6	NA	TRBV6-6	NA
TGTGCCAGCAGTGGACTAGCGGGGGTCATCTCCTACGAGCAGTACTTC	CASSGLAGVISYEQYF	TRBJ2-7	TRBD2	TRBV6-1	few
TGTGCCAGCAGCCCGACAGCCGGAAATCAGCCCCAGCATTTT	CASSPTAGNQPQHF	TRBJ1-5	NA	TRBV14	NA
TGCGCCAGCAGCTTGGAGTTCCTAGCGGGGGGGAAGACCCAGTACTTC	CASSLEFLAGGKTQYF	TRBJ2-5	TRBD2	TRBV5-1	NA
TGTGCCAGCAACCGGGGACAGCCCAATCAGCCCCAGCATTTT	CASNRGQPNQPQHF	TRBJ1-5	TRBD1	TRBV2	NA
TGTGCCAGCTCCCGCGGGGGGGCGCAAGATACGCAGTATTTT	CASSRGGAQDTQYF	TRBJ2-3	TRBD2	TRBV6-5	NA
TGTGCCAGCAGGGGAGGTAGGGGAACAAACAATGAGCAGTTCTTC	CASRGGRGTNNEQFF	TRBJ2-1	NA	TRBV11-2	NA
TGTGCCAGTACCGTGACAGGGGCCCACCAAGAGACCCAGTACTTC	CASTVTGAHQETQYF	TRBJ2-5	TRBD1	TRBV19	NA